This T cell receptor beta chain stems from a study of shared clonotypes between healthy human individuals. About this clone itself: The same CDR3 can be traced to other DNA sequences in this sample.

Sequencing was performed with immunoSEQ multiplex PCR; in TCRdb, only in-frame clones are kept and a portion is missing. The sample contains about 680,000 clones, around three quarters of which appear only once. The CDR3 loop spans 15 amino acids. V lost 3 bases to trimming and J lost 0 bases, with 10 bases between them. Germline CDR1 and CDR2: MNHEY and SMNVEV (reference sequence). Those who donated, Caucasian adults without exception, all lived in Nashville, Tennessee. The rearrangement links TRBV27 to TRBJ2-3; D is possibly TRBD1 (5 bases). The receptor was derived from a woman aged 25 to 45 in good health. The sequenced material came from memory CD4+ T cells sorted from blood. Subset: CD45RA-negative fraction. In DNA, the CDR3 is TGTGCCAGCAGTTTGTGGCAGGGTAGCACAGATACGCAGTATTTT. Protein sequence: CASSLWQGSTDTQYF.